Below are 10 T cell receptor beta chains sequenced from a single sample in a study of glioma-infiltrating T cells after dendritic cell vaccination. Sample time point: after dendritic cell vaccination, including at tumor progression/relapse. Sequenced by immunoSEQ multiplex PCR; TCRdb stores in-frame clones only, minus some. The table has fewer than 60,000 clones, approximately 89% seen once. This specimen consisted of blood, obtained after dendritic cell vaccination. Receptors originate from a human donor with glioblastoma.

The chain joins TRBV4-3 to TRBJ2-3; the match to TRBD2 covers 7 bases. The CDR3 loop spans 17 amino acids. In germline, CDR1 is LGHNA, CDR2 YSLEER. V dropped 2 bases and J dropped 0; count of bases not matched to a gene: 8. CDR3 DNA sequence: TGCGCCAGCAGCCAACGAATTCTAGCGGACAGCACAGATACGCAGTATTTT. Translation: CASSQRILADSTDTQYF.

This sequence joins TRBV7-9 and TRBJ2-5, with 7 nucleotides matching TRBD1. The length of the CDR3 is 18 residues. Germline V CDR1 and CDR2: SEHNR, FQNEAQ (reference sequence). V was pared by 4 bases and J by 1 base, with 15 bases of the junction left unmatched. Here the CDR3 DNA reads TGTGCCAGCAGCTCCCTTCACAGGGGTAGCGCGTCCCAAGAGACCCAGTACTTC. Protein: CASSSLHRGSASQETQYF.

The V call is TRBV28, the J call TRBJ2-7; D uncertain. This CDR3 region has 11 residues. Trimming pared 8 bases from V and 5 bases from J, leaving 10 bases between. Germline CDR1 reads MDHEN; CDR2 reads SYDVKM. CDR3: CASRVRDEQYF. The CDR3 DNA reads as TGTGCCAGCCGCGTTCGTGACGAGCAGTACTTC.

CDR3 bases: TGTGCCATCGCAGCGACAGGGCTCAATGAAAAACTGTTTTTT. Its translation: CAIAATGLNEKLFF. The chain couples TRBV10-3 to TRBJ1-4, with 7 bases matching TRBD1. Germline V CDR1 and CDR2: ENHRY, SYGVKD. V shed 8 bases and J 5 bases; nucleotides not matched to a gene: 8. CDR3 length equals 14 residues.

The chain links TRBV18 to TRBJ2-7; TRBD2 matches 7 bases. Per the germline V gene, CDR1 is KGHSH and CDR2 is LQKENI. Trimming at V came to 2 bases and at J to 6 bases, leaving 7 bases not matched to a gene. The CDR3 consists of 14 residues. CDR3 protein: CASSPGLDLGEQYF. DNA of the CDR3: TGTGCCAGCTCACCAGGACTAGATCTGGGCGAGCAGTACTTC.

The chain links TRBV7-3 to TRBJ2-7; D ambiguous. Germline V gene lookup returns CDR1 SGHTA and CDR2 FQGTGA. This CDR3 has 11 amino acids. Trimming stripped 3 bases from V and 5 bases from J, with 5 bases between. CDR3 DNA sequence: TGTGCCAGCAGCTTCGGTAACGAGCAGTACTTC. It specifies CASSFGNEQYF.

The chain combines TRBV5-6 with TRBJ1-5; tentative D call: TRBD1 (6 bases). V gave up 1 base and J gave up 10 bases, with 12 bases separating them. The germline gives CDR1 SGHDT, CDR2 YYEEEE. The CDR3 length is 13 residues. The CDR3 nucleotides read TGTGCCAGCAGCTTGTCGGACAGACCTCCCCAGCATTTT. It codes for CASSLSDRPPQHF.

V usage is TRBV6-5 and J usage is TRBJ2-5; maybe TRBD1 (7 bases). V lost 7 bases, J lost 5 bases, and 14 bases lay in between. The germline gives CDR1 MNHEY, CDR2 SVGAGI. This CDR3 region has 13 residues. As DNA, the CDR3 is TGTGCCAGCAAAGTGACAGGGAGGGAGACCCAGTACTTC. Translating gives CASKVTGRETQYF.

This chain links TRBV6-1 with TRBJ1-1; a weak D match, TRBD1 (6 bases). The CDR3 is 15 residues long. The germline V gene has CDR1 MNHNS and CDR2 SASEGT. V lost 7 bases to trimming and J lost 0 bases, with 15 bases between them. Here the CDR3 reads CASIKQGPMNTEAFF. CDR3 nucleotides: TGTGCCAGCATTAAACAGGGACCAATGAACACTGAAGCTTTCTTT.

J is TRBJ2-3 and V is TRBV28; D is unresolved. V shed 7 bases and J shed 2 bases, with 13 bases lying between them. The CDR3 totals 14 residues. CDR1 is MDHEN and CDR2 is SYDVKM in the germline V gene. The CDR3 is CASTAERYTDTQYF. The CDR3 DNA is TGTGCCAGCACGGCGGAGAGGTACACAGATACGCAGTATTTT.